These 9 T cell receptor beta chains originate from one sample sequenced in a study of blood T cells in healthy people across ages. The second PCR ran roughly 6 to 11 cycles with a sample-barcoded 5' primer and J-beta primers. One entry per CDR3 protein, called by TCRdb with MiXCR from the 5' RACE reads. The sample records over 1.5 million distinct CDR3 sequences, about 49% being singletons. Sequencing was done on a sample of blood. Receptors were obtained from a woman in her 40s in good health.

This clonotype was observed a handful of times. CDR3 loop: CASSHQGLAGGPYEQYF. The CDR3 DNA reads as TGTGCCAGCAGCCACCAGGGACTAGCGGGGGGTCCCTACGAGCAGTACTTC. The chain has TRBV27 and TRBJ2-7; 15 bases align to TRBD2. There are 17 residues in the CDR3. V shed 6 bases, J shed 2 bases, and the junction held 8 bases outside the gene matches. Per germline, CDR1 MNHEY and CDR2 SMNVEV (reference sequence).

V and J are TRBV9 and TRBJ2-5; 7 positions match TRBD1. The CDR3 length is 16 residues. The V gene end was trimmed by 4 bases and the J gene end by 1 base; junction bases not matched to a gene: 10. Germline V gives CDR1 SGDLS, CDR2 YYNGEE. The CDR3 here is CASSSPTDRVQETQYF. The CDR3 DNA follows: TGTGCCAGCAGCTCTCCCACCGACAGGGTCCAAGAGACCCAGTACTTC.

The J gene is TRBJ2-2, the V gene TRBV7-8; unclear D gene. The CDR3 has 13 amino acids. The germline gives CDR1 SGHVS, CDR2 FQNEAQ. Trimming took off 7 bases at V and 4 bases at J, with 10 bases between the two ends. The CDR3 nucleotides read TGTGCCAGCACCGTCTATTCCACCGGGGAGCTGTTTTTT. As protein: CASTVYSTGELFF.

The chain uses TRBV4-1 and TRBJ2-5; D is unresolved. Per the germline V gene, CDR1 is MGHRA and CDR2 is YSYEKL. This CDR3 is built from 15 residues. V lost 0 bases, J lost 7 bases, and 15 bases lay in between. The CDR3 spells CASSQELSVGGTQYF. The CDR3 coding sequence is TGCGCCAGCAGCCAAGAGCTGTCAGTTGGTGGGACCCAGTACTTC.

This CDR3 is CASSLQDRFRETQYF. The CDR3 DNA is TGTGCCAGCAGTTTACAGGACAGGTTTCGGGAGACCCAGTACTTC. V and J are TRBV27 and TRBJ2-7, with 7 bases identical to TRBD1. The J call is uncertain, as TRBJ2-5 better fits the DNA end. This CDR3 is 15 amino acids long. Germline V CDR1 and CDR2: MNHEY, SMNVEV (reference sequence).

The genes are TRBV20-1 and TRBJ2-4, with D perhaps assigned TRBD1 or TRBD2 (6 bases each). V was shortened by 7 bases and J by 0 bases, with 16 bases between the two germline ends. The CDR3 has 15 residues. Germline V lookup: CDR1 DFQATT, CDR2 SNEGSKA (reference sequence). The CDR3 DNA sequence: TGCAGTGGGGGGGCGGGGCCCGTAGCCAAAAACATTCAGTACTTC. This gives the protein CSGGAGPVAKNIQYF.

This chain links TRBV11-2 with TRBJ2-7; the match to TRBD1 covers 10 bases. The J call may be in error: the DNA end matches TRBJ2-5 better. The CDR3 is 16 amino acids. Germline-derived CDR1 and CDR2 are SGHAT and FQNNGV. CDR3 coding DNA: TGTGCCAGCAGCTTAGCCTGGGACAGGGGTAGGGAGACCCAGTACTTC. It yields the protein CASSLAWDRGRETQYF.

This chain uses TRBV6-5 with TRBJ2-7; D is perhaps TRBD1 (6 bases). Germline values: CDR1 MNHEY, CDR2 SVGAGI. This CDR3 contains 14 residues. Trimming left V 6 bases short and J 10 bases short, with 22 bases between. The CDR3 DNA reads as TGTGCCAGCAGGTCGACAGAGTTATCAGGGGCCCAGTACTTC. Protein sequence: CASRSTELSGAQYF.

Turning to this clonotype: This clone may be a read error of a much larger clone one base away. The chain carries TRBV7-2 and TRBJ2-7; possibly TRBD1 or TRBD2 for D (5 bases each). CDR1 and CDR2 from the germline V gene are SGHTA and FQGNSA. The CDR3 runs 15 residues. The CDR3 DNA sequence: TGTGCCAGCAGCTTAATGACGAGGGGCTCCTACGCGCAGTACTTC. Its protein product is CASSLMTRGSYAQYF.